In this sample, the clone carrying this TCR beta chain turned up many times. The antigen is undetermined. Time point in this sample: longitudinal time-point 1 (baseline). J gave up 5 bases and V 5 bases, and 11 bases lay outside the gene matches. The germline V gene encodes CDR1 KGHDR and CDR2 SFDVKD. The CDR3 spans 15 residues. The sample is drawn from a study of neurological immune-mediated disorders. Study-wide points: The expanded clones of different subjects shared no CDR3 amino acid sequences (suggesting private repertoires in all groups).

In TCRdb, the 5' RACE reads were re-called with MiXCR into one record per CDR3 protein. This sample has around 76,000 distinct CDR3 sequences, with about a tenth found just once. The V and J genes are TRBV24-1 and TRBJ2-7; 7 positions agree with TRBD1. This TCR was recovered from a man in his thirties or forties in good health. The sequenced material came from PBMCs. CDR3 coding DNA: TGTGCCACCAGTGCCGTACCGGGACAGCGCGACGAGCAGTACTTC. As protein: CATSAVPGQRDEQYF.